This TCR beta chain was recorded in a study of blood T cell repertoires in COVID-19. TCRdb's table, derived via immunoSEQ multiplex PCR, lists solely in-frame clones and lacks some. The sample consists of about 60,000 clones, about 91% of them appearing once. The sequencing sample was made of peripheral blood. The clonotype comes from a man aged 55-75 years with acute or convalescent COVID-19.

CDR3 sequence reads: CASSLVFSGGADTQYF. CDR3 DNA sequence: TGTGCCAGCAGCTTGGTTTTCAGCGGGGGAGCAGATACGCAGTATTTT. This chain links TRBV5-8 with TRBJ2-3; the match to TRBD2 covers 8 bases. CDR3 length equals 16 residues. V was pared by 0 bases and J by 4 bases, with 7 bases of the junction left unmatched. CDR1 and CDR2 from the germline V gene are SGHTS and YDEGEE. Based on the CDR3 plus reference TRBV5-8 and TRBJ2-3, the full variable domain is EAGVTQSPTHLIKTRGQQATLRCSPISGHTSVYWYQQALGLGLQFLLWYDEGEERNRGNFPPRFSGRQFPNYSSELNVNALELEDSALYLCASSLVFSGGADTQYFGPGTRLTVL.